A single sample is the source of the 21 T cell receptor beta chains below, sequenced in a study of control samples from healthy donors and cancer patients (dated by TCRdb to 2019 to 2021). The library was made by the immunoSEQ multiplex PCR assay. TCRdb's version of the immuneACCESS table is confined to in-frame rearrangements and falls short of the full clone set. An unresolved V gene accounts for under half of the shortfall where checked; the remainder is of unknown origin. The sample table holds over 150,000 clones, of which nearly 96% were seen once. The leading ten clones occupy over 1% of the sample. The sample consisted of blood. These TCRs come from a woman aged 25 to 45 in good health.

DNA for the CDR3: TGTGCCAGCAGCTTGGGACTAGCGGGAGCGGAGACCCAGTACTTC. Its protein product is CASSLGLAGAETQYF. V gene TRBV11-2 combines with J gene TRBJ2-5, with TRBD2 matching over 14 bases. V trimming: 3 bases; J trimming: 5 bases; junction bases outside the gene matches: 2. CDR3 length equals 15 residues. Germline V lookup: CDR1 SGHAT, CDR2 FQNNGV.

The CDR3 loop reads CASSLTSVLTNEKLFF. DNA for the CDR3: TGTGCCAGCAGCCTCACATCGGTTTTAACTAATGAAAAACTGTTTTTT. V gene TRBV28 combines with J gene TRBJ1-4; D gene ambiguous. The CDR3 runs 16 residues. Trimming stripped 6 bases from V and 1 base from J, with 15 bases between. In germline, CDR1 is MDHEN, CDR2 SYDVKM.

This clone was observed a few times. The chain links TRBV7-3 to TRBJ1-6; the D gene is possibly TRBD1 (6 bases). Germline CDR1 SGHTA, CDR2 FQGTGA. The CDR3 is 15 residues long. Trimming pared 10 bases from V and 3 bases from J, leaving 16 bases between. CDR3 sequence reads: CANTRGRSYNSPLHF. The DNA for the CDR3 is TGTGCCAACACACGGGGGCGGAGCTATAATTCACCCCTCCACTTT.

This clone occurred once. The chain has TRBV7-9 and TRBJ2-5; no firm D call. V was cut by 4 bases and J by 8 bases, with 23 bases left in between. Germline CDR1 is SEHNR and CDR2 is FQNEAQ (reference sequence). This CDR3 has 16 residues. The CDR3 loop is CASSSSQGPNQGTQYF. CDR3 in DNA: TGTGCCAGCAGCTCATCACAAGGGCCGAACCAAGGAACCCAGTACTTC.

This rearrangement joins TRBV5-5 to TRBJ1-6; 7 bases are a match to TRBD1. The CDR3 is 16 residues long. CDR1 and CDR2 (germline): SGHKS, YYEKEE (reference sequence). V trimming: 1 base; J trimming: 8 bases; junction bases outside the gene matches: 9. CDR3 coding DNA: TGTGCCAGCAGCTTGATAGGGGGCGCCTTTTATTCACCCCTCCACTTT. Its protein product is CASSLIGGAFYSPLHF. Full variable domain (outside the CDR3, taken from reference TRBV5-5 and TRBJ1-6): DAGVTQSPTHLIKTRGQQVTLRCSPISGHKSVSWYQQVLGQGPQFIFQYYEKEERGRGNFPDRFSARQFPNYSSELNVNALLLGDSALYLCASSLIGGAFYSPLHFGNGTRLTVT.

This clone was found once. This rearrangement joins TRBV28 to TRBJ2-1; perhaps TRBD1 as D (7 bases). With 2 bases removed from V and 8 bases from J, the gap between germline ends came to 16 bases. Germline CDR1 and CDR2: MDHEN and SYDVKM. This CDR3 contains 15 residues. In DNA form, the CDR3 reads TGTGCCAGCAGTTTAACGGGCAGGGGGGTCGATGAGCAGTTCTTC. Protein product: CASSLTGRGVDEQFF.

The V call is TRBV5-1, the J call TRBJ2-7, with 11 positions matching TRBD1. In germline, CDR1 is SGHRS, CDR2 YFSETQ. The CDR3 length is 15 residues. V shed 0 bases, J shed 2 bases, and the junction held 1 base outside the gene matches. The CDR3 here is CASSLVGQGAYEQYF. The CDR3 nucleotides are TGCGCCAGCAGCTTGGTGGGACAGGGGGCCTACGAGCAGTACTTC. Variable domain in full (rest from reference TRBV5-1 and TRBJ2-7): KAGVTQTPRYLIKTRGQQVTLSCSPISGHRSVSWYQQTPGQGLQFLFEYFSETQRNKGNFPGRFSGRQFSNSRSEMNVSTLELGDSALYLCASSLVGQGAYEQYFGPGTRLTVT.

This clone was counted a few times. This chain links TRBV6-5 with TRBJ1-1; D remains ambiguous. V was shortened by 7 bases and J by 4 bases, with 16 bases between the two germline ends. Germline V gives CDR1 MNHEY, CDR2 SVGAGI. This CDR3 has 14 residues. CDR3 residues: CASKLGPEGTEAFF. Written as DNA, the CDR3 is TGTGCCAGCAAACTGGGCCCGGAGGGCACTGAAGCTTTCTTT.

CDR3 amino acids: CASQNPNIPGELFF. CDR3 DNA: TGTGCCAGCCAGAACCCTAATATCCCCGGGGAGCTGTTTTTT. This chain connects TRBV19 to TRBJ2-2, with no clear D. Germline CDR1 LNHDA, CDR2 SQIVND (reference sequence). V dropped 9 bases and J dropped 6 bases, with 17 bases sitting between them. This CDR3 is built from 14 residues.

This clone was picked up one time. The rearrangement joins TRBV15 to TRBJ2-5; possible D gene TRBD1, 6 bases. The CDR3 spans 14 residues. The V gene lost 7 bases and the J gene lost 3 bases, with 15 bases spanning the gap. The germline gives CDR1 LNHNV, CDR2 YYDKDF (reference sequence). The CDR3 nucleotides are TGTGCCACCAAACAGGGAGCCGGTGAAGAGACCCAGTACTTC. Its protein is CATKQGAGEETQYF.

The chain has TRBV6-4 and TRBJ2-1; 8 bases are a match to TRBD2. Germline CDR1 reads MRHNA; CDR2 reads SNTAGT. V dropped 2 bases and J dropped 8; count of bases not matched to a gene: 8. This CDR3 spans 15 amino acids. This CDR3 is CASSDAAGAWDEQFF. The CDR3 DNA follows: TGTGCCAGCAGTGACGCAGCGGGGGCCTGGGATGAGCAGTTCTTC.

The chain employs TRBV5-4 and TRBJ2-5; 14 bases agree with TRBD2. Per germline, CDR1 SGHNT and CDR2 YYREEE (reference sequence). This CDR3 is 17 amino acids long. V was pared by 0 bases and J by 5 bases, with 6 bases of the junction left unmatched. This chain's CDR3 is CASSLGRLAGGVETQYF. DNA for the CDR3: TGTGCCAGCAGCTTGGGTCGACTAGCGGGGGGGGTGGAGACCCAGTACTTC.

V is TRBV6-6 and J is TRBJ1-5; no clear D. V was pared by 0 bases and J by 2 bases, with 11 bases between. CDR1 and CDR2 from the germline V gene are MNHNY and SVGAGI (reference sequence). This CDR3 has 16 residues. CDR3 amino acids: CASSYSPGEGNQPQHF. The CDR3 region has the DNA TGTGCCAGCAGTTACTCTCCCGGGGAAGGCAATCAGCCCCAGCATTTT.

J is TRBJ1-1 and V is TRBV2; D is unresolved. CDR1 and CDR2 (germline): SNHLY, FYNNEI. The CDR3 is 12 residues long. Trimming removed 8 bases at V and 1 base at J, with 8 bases between. The CDR3 spells CASLRWNTEAFF. The CDR3 DNA reads as TGTGCCAGCCTCCGTTGGAACACTGAAGCTTTCTTT.

The rearrangement joins TRBV10-1 to TRBJ2-1; a weak D match, TRBD2 (7 bases). CDR3 length: 17 residues. V lost 3 bases to trimming and J lost 5 bases, with 20 bases between them. CDR1 is WNHNN, CDR2 SYGVQD, per germline (reference sequence). In DNA, the CDR3 is TGCGCCAGCAGTGAAGGACGGGGGGCCGCTAAAGACAATGAGCAGTTCTTC. It translates to CASSEGRGAAKDNEQFF.

The CDR3 is CAWSVGFSLTSNEKLFF. CDR3 nucleotide sequence: TGTGCCTGGAGTGTGGGGTTTTCCCTCACCTCTAATGAAAAACTGTTTTTT. This sequence joins TRBV30 and TRBJ1-4, with D uncertain. This CDR3 has 17 amino acids. The germline V gene has CDR1 GTSNPN and CDR2 SVGIG (reference sequence). The V end lost 0 bases, the J end lost 3 bases, and 17 bases lay between the germline ends.

The gene calls are TRBV3-1 (or the pseudogene TRBV3-2) and TRBJ1-1; no clear D. V was shortened by 3 bases and J by 5 bases, with 7 bases between the two germline ends. The CDR3 has 12 residues. Germline CDR1 reads LGHDT; CDR2 reads YNNKEL (reference sequence). This CDR3 reads CASSHAGTEAFF. The CDR3, as DNA: TGTGCCAGCAGCCATGCGGGAACTGAAGCTTTCTTT.

The chain recombines TRBV24-1 with TRBJ1-2, with unresolved D. The CDR3 is 14 amino acids. V lost 4 bases and J lost 7, with 15 bases in between. Germline-derived CDR1 and CDR2 are KGHDR and SFDVKD. The CDR3 protein is CATSETGRSAGYTF. For the CDR3, the DNA is TGTGCCACCAGTGAAACCGGGAGATCGGCTGGCTACACCTTC.

The chain uses TRBV18 and TRBJ1-3; no firm D call. Germline-derived CDR1 and CDR2 are KGHSH and LQKENI. The CDR3 contains 13 residues. V lost 3 bases, J lost 0 bases, and 3 bases lay in between. The chain's CDR3 is CASSPSSGNTIYF. As DNA, the CDR3 is TGTGCCAGCTCACCGAGCTCTGGAAACACCATATATTTT.

The CDR3 sequence is CASSFWEGDVEKLFF. The CDR3 DNA reads TGTGCCAGCAGTTTTTGGGAGGGGGATGTTGAAAAACTGTTTTTT. V is TRBV28 and J is TRBJ1-4; a possible D gene is TRBD1 (6 bases). This CDR3 spans 15 amino acids. Germline CDR1 MDHEN, CDR2 SYDVKM. Trimming shortened V by 3 bases and J by 7 bases, and 15 bases separated the two germline ends.

This clone was found a few times. The genes are TRBV7-9 and TRBJ2-3, with TRBD2 matching 11 bases. The CDR3 consists of 16 residues. The V and J ends lost 8 bases and 2 bases, in that order; junction bases with no gene match: 9. Germline lookup yields CDR1 SEHNR and CDR2 FQNEAQ (reference sequence). The CDR3 reads CASVPGLADITDTQYF. As DNA, the CDR3 is TGTGCCAGCGTACCGGGACTAGCGGATATCACAGATACGCAGTATTTT.